The 16 T cell receptor beta chains in this list originate from one sample, sequenced in a study of tumor and adjacent non-tumor tissue in lung cancer. RNA was extracted from bulk tissue without any cell sorting. Three rounds of nested PCR, following a modified ARM-PCR protocol, produced the TCRbeta library. TCRdb passed the multiplex PCR reads through MiXCR, listing each CDR3 protein once. The profile covers 85,000 to 100,000 distinct CDR3 sequences, with about 70% appearing a single time and about 16% taken by the ten largest. What was sequenced was lung tumor tissue. The source of these receptors is a man aged 60-69 years with non-small cell lung cancer.

This clonotype has just a few counts. This clone may be a read error of a much larger clone one base away. The V and J genes are TRBV5-8 and TRBJ2-2; maybe TRBD1 (8 bases). The germline V gene has CDR1 SGHTS and CDR2 YDEGEE. The V gene lost 4 bases and the J gene lost 7 bases, with 17 bases spanning the gap. The CDR3 loop spans 15 amino acids. This chain's CDR3 is CASSSGTGWVGELFF. The CDR3 DNA reads as TGTGCCAGCAGCAGCGGGACAGGCTGGGTCGGGGAGCTGTTTTTT. The entire variable domain, with the rest obtained from reference TRBV5-8 and TRBJ2-2, is as follows: EAGVTQSPTHLIKTRGQQATLRCSPISGHTSVYWYQQALGLGLQFLLWYDEGEERNRGNFPPRFSGRQFPNYSSELNVNALELEDSALYLCASSSGTGWVGELFFGEGSRLTVL.

On this clonotype itself: The CDR3 carries no conserved terminal phenylalanine or tryptophan, so it likely arises from a read error. This sequence joins TRBV5-4 and TRBJ2-2; D possibly corresponds to TRBD1 (7 bases). Germline CDR1 reads SGHNT; CDR2 reads YYREEE (reference sequence). The V end lost 0 bases, the J end lost 8 bases, and 17 bases lay between the germline ends. CDR3 size: 16 residues. The CDR3 region is CASSLDQGGVTGELFS. CDR3 nucleotide sequence: TGTGCCAGCAGCTTGGACCAGGGGGGAGTCACAGGGGAGCTGTTTTCT.

About this clonotype: A read error may be the cause here, since a much bigger clone is one base away. The DNA of the CDR3 is TGTGCCAGCAGCTTGGGGACAGGTTCGGGGGCCAAAAACATTAAGTACTTC. This translates into CASSLGTGSGAKNIKYF. The rearrangement joins TRBV5-4 to TRBJ2-4; TRBD1 is a possible D gene (7 bases). Germline loops: CDR1 SGHNT, CDR2 YYREEE (reference sequence). CDR3 length: 17 residues.

CDR3 sequence: CASSSLTSGSSYEQYF. The CDR3, as DNA: TGTGCCAGCAGCTCCCTGACTAGCGGTAGCTCCTACGAGCAGTACTTC. J is TRBJ2-7 and V is TRBV6-2 or TRBV6-3, with 9 nucleotides matching TRBD2. The CDR3 has 16 amino acids. V lost 6 bases to trimming and J lost 0 bases; unmatched junction nucleotides: 9. Germline-derived CDR1 and CDR2 are MNHEY and SVGEGT.

The chain has TRBV20-1 and TRBJ2-1; 9 nucleotides agree with TRBD1. The CDR3 loop spans 12 amino acids. Looked up from germline, CDR1 is DFQATT and CDR2 is SNEGSKA (reference sequence). The CDR3 region is CIAHRGLDEQFF. The CDR3 DNA reads as TGCATTGCACACAGGGGGCTGGATGAGCAGTTCTTC.

This clonotype showed up many times. V usage is TRBV28 and J usage is TRBJ2-6, with a tentative D call TRBD2 (6 bases). V was cut by 8 bases and J by 2 bases, with 13 bases left in between. The CDR3 contains 15 residues. The germline CDR1 and CDR2 sequences are MDHEN and SYDVKM. This CDR3 reads CASYRAGTGANVLTF. DNA for the CDR3: TGTGCCAGCTACCGGGCGGGGACTGGGGCCAACGTCCTGACTTTC.

This clonotype was seen a handful of times. This may be a read error: a much more frequent sequence differs by one nucleotide. CDR3 protein: CASSLTVYTTDTQYF. The DNA for the CDR3 is TGTGCCAGCAGCTTGACCGTTTATACCACAGATACGCAGTATTTT. The chain is built from TRBV5-6 and TRBJ2-3, with D hard to call. CDR1 is SGHDT and CDR2 is YYEEEE in the germline V gene. With 1 base removed from V and 2 bases from J, the gap between germline ends came to 11 bases. The CDR3 has 15 amino acids.

Regarding this clonotype: An end of the junction does not agree with germline; a read error may underlie this. The gene calls are TRBV4-1 and TRBJ2-7; TRBD2 matches at 13 bases. The germline gives CDR1 MGHRA, CDR2 YSYEKL. The CDR3 length is 15 residues. CDR3 in amino acids: CASNQGLAGAYEQYF. CDR3 bases: TGCGCCAGCAACCAAGGACTAGCGGGGGCCTATGAGCAGTACTTC.

To note about this clonotype: The germline gene is not matched at one end of the junction; a read error may be the cause. The V gene is TRBV6-5, the J gene TRBJ1-1; D unclear. This CDR3 contains 13 residues. Germline V gene data show CDR1 as MNHEY and CDR2 as SVGAGI. CDR3: CVSKGAGPPGAFF. The CDR3 region has the DNA TGTGTCAGCAAGGGAGCAGGACCCCCTGGAGCTTTCTTT.

This clonotype appeared once. The chain carries TRBV5-1 and TRBJ2-7, with a possible D match to TRBD1 (6 bases). CDR1 is SGHRS and CDR2 is YFSETQ in the germline V gene. The CDR3 is 15 residues long. V gave up 1 base and J gave up 2 bases, with 13 bases separating them. The CDR3 loop is CASSLIGQPPYEQYF. The CDR3 DNA reads TGCGCCAGCAGCTTGATCGGACAGCCCCCCTACGAGCAGTACTTC.

A note on this clonotype: One end of the junction is discordant with germline, which a read error may explain. The chain employs TRBV29-1 and TRBJ2-1; possibly TRBD2 for D (5 bases). CDR3 size: 13 residues. Per the germline V gene, CDR1 is SQVTM and CDR2 is ANQGSEA. The CDR3 region is CSVARISANKQFF. CDR3 DNA: TGCAGCGTCGCCAGGATTAGCGCCAATAAGCAGTTCTTC.

A few counts support this clonotype. The chain is built from TRBV30 and TRBJ2-1, with 9 bases aligning to TRBD2. Germline assignment: CDR1 GTSNPN and CDR2 SVGIG (reference sequence). The CDR3 totals 15 residues. The CDR3 DNA is TGTGTCCGGAGTTGGGCTAGCGGGATGTACAATGAGCAGTTCTTC. It is translated as CVRSWASGMYNEQFF.

Points on this clonotype: Sequence at one end of the junction differs from germline and may be a read error. V and J are TRBV29-1 and TRBJ2-5; TRBD2 aligns across 8 bases. Looked up from germline, CDR1 is SQVTM and CDR2 is ANQGSEA. The CDR3 extends over 13 amino acids. CDR3 coding DNA: TGCAGTGTTGACAAGCGGGAGAGTGAGACCCCGTACTTC. The encoded protein is CSVDKRESETPYF.

Regarding this clonotype: It may be a read error: a sequence one base away is much more abundant. The rearrangement links TRBV6-6 to TRBJ1-1; D call uncertain. The CDR3 loop spans 13 amino acids. The germline CDR1 and CDR2 sequences are MNHNY and SVGAGI (reference sequence). CDR3 loop: CASNDRPNNEAFF. The CDR3 DNA reads TGTGCCAGCAATGACCGTCCAAACAATGAAGCTTTCTTT.

Points on this clonotype: The limits of the CDR3 on the DNA are not certain, so only TCRdb's listed CDR3 is given. The chain couples TRBV12-3 or TRBV12-4 to TRBJ2-7; the D call in the table, TRBD2, was not verified against the DNA. The CDR3 is 13 residues long, ends included. The CDR3 protein is CASTSGPGGEQYF.

On this clonotype itself: Given a much more abundant clone one base away, this may be a read error. V gene TRBV29-1 combines with J gene TRBJ2-7; 10 bases match TRBD1. Germline-derived CDR1 and CDR2 are SQVTM and ANQGSEA. V lost 4 bases, J lost 12 bases, and 12 bases stayed unmatched. This CDR3 spans 13 amino acids. Here the CDR3 reads CSVALWGGTGVYF. DNA of the CDR3: TGCAGCGTTGCCCTTTGGGGAGGGACAGGGGTGTACTTC.